This TCR beta chain was recovered during a study of shared clonotypes between healthy human individuals. Study observations and caveats: Naive subsets, compared against memory subsets, generally had larger estimated richness values. Enrolling few donors narrowed the genetic and exposure-history diversity that was represented. The study found about 4.6% of naive CD4 clonotypes shared across several donors.

V was shortened by 7 bases and J by 4 bases, with 13 bases between the two germline ends. Germline V gene lookup returns CDR1 LNHDA and CDR2 SQIVND (reference sequence). The length of the CDR3 is 13 residues. In the original processing: ImmunoSEQ output lacked quality scores and full-length reads, limiting matched filtering. TCRdb's copy holds only in-frame clones and misses some; the assay was immunoSEQ multiplex PCR. V, J and clone size reflect that table, while D and trimming were determined from the DNA. The sample holds some 2.4 million clones, approximately 94% seen once. Worth noting for this clone: Its target is unknown.

This clonotype was sampled from a man aged 18 to 35 in good health. Some clones in this sample may be carry-over from other donors' samples. The V gene is TRBV19, the J gene TRBJ2-5; D is unclear. Sequencing was carried out using naive CD4+ T cells from PBMCs. Subset defined: CD45RA+ positively selected. The CDR3 bases are TGTGCCAGTACGTCGCGTCCGGGAGAGACCCAGTACTTC. Translation: CASTSRPGETQYF.